The source of this TCR beta chain is a study of CD8 T cells in Susac syndrome. cDNA came from around 0.54 to 1 ug RNA primed by random hexamers. TCRdb itself ran the immunoSEQ multiplex PCR reads through MiXCR, one entry per CDR3 protein. The sample lists under 200,000 distinct CDR3 sequences; about 94% were seen once. With 3 bases removed from V and 2 bases from J, the gap between germline ends came to 4 bases. The CDR3 is 12 residues long. Germline V gene lookup returns CDR1 SEHNR and CDR2 FQNEAQ (reference sequence). This TCR was sampled from a human donor in good health. Sequenced material: CD4+ T cells from PBMCs. The J gene is TRBJ1-1, the V gene TRBV7-9, with D unclear. The CDR3 loop reads CASSLENTEAFF. DNA for the CDR3: TGTGCCAGCAGCTTGGAAAACACTGAAGCTTTCTTT.